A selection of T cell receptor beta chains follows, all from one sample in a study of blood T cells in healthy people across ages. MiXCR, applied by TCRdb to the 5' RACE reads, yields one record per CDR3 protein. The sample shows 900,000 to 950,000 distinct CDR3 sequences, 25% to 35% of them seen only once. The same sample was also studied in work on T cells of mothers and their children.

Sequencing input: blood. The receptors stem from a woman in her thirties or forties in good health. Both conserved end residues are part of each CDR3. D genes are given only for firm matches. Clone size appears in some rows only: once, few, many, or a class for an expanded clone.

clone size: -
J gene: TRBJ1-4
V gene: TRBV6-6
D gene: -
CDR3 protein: CASGEAGGDEKLFF
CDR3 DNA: TGTGCCAGCGGTGAGGCCGGGGGGGATGAAAAACTGTTTTTT

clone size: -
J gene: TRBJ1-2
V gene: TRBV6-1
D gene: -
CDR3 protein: CASSEDGEEGYTF
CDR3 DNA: TGTGCCAGCAGTGAAGACGGGGAGGAAGGCTACACCTTC

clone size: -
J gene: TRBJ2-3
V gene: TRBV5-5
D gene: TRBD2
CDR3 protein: CASSFARVAGGSTDTQYF
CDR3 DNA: TGTGCCAGCAGCTTCGCAAGGGTAGCGGGGGGTAGCACAGATACGCAGTATTTT

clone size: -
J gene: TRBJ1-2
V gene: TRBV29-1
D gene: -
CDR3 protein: CSVEGGRHTF
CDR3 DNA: TGCAGCGTTGAGGGGGGGCGACACACCTTC

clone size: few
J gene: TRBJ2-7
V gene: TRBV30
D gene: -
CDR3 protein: CAWTWGWGSYEQYF
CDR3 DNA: TGTGCCTGGACCTGGGGCTGGGGTAGTTACGAGCAGTACTTC

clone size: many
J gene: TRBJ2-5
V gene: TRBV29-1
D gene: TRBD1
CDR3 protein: CSVKDRGVRETQYF
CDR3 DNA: TGCAGCGTTAAAGACAGGGGGGTCCGGGAGACCCAGTACTTC

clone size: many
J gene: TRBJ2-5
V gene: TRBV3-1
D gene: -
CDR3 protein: CASSQSEAQETQYF
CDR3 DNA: TGTGCCAGCAGCCAATCGGAGGCCCAAGAGACCCAGTACTTC

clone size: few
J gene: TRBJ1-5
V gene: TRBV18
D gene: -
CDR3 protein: CASSRRDTNQPQHF
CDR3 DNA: TGTGCCAGCTCACGACGGGACACCAATCAGCCCCAGCATTTT

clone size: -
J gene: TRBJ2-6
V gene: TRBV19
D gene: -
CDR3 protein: CASSAGFGANVLTF
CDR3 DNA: TGTGCCAGTAGTGCAGGGTTTGGGGCCAACGTCCTGACTTTC

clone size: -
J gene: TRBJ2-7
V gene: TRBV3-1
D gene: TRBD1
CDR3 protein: CAGSQDTGGREQYF
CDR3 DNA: TGTGCCGGCAGCCAAGATACAGGGGGGAGGGAGCAGTACTTC

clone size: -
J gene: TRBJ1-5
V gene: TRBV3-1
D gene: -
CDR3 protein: CASSQGHTNQPQHF
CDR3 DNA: TGTGCCAGCAGCCAAGGACACACTAATCAGCCCCAGCATTTT

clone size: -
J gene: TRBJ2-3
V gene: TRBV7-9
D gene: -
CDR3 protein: CASSLGTGGSTDTQYF
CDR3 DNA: TGTGCCAGCAGCTTAGGGACCGGGGGTAGCACAGATACGCAGTATTTT

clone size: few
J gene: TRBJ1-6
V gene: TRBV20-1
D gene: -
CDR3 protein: CSARNRVSYNSPLHF
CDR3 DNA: TGCAGTGCTAGGAACAGGGTTTCCTATAATTCACCCCTCCACTTT

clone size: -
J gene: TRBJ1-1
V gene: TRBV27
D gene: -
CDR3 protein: CASSFSGKAEAFF
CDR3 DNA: TGTGCCAGCAGTTTTTCAGGGAAGGCTGAAGCTTTCTTT

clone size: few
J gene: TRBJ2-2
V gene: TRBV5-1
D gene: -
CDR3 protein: CASSTSSGAGELFF
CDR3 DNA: TGCGCCAGCAGCACATCTTCGGGGGCCGGGGAGCTGTTTTTT

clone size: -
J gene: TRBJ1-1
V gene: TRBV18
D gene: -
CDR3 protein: CASSPPSQGSRTEAFF
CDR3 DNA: TGTGCCAGCTCACCACCCAGCCAGGGCTCGCGCACTGAAGCTTTCTTT

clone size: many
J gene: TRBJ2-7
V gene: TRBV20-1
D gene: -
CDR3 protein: CSARTGFNSYEQYF
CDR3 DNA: TGCAGTGCTAGGACAGGATTCAACTCCTACGAGCAGTACTTC

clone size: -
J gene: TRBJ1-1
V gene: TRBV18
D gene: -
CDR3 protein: CAGSPGEFYTEAFF
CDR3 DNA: TGTGCCGGCTCACCGGGGGAGTTTTACACTGAAGCTTTCTTT

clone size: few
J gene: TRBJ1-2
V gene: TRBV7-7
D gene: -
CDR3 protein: CASTFEGPNYGYTF
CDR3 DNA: TGTGCTAGCACCTTTGAAGGTCCTAACTATGGCTACACCTTC

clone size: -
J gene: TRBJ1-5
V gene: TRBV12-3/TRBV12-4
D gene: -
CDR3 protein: CASSFGGGASVSQPQHF
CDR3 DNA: TGTGCCAGCAGTTTTGGGGGGGGCGCTTCGGTTAGTCAGCCCCAGCATTTT

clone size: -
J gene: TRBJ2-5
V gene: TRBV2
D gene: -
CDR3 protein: CASSEFGAGAGETQYF
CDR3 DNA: TGTGCCAGCAGTGAATTTGGGGCGGGGGCGGGGGAGACCCAGTACTTC

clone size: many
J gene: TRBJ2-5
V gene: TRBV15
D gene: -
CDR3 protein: CATSRESVETQYF
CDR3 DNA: TGTGCCACCAGCAGAGAATCCGTGGAGACCCAGTACTTC

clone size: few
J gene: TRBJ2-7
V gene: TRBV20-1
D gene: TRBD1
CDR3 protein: CSADGQGVYEQYF
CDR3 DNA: TGCAGTGCTGACGGACAGGGGGTCTACGAGCAGTACTTC

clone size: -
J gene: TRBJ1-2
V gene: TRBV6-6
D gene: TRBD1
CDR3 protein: CASSPLGQGPGYTF
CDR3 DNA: TGTGCCAGCAGTCCCCTGGGACAGGGTCCTGGCTACACCTTC

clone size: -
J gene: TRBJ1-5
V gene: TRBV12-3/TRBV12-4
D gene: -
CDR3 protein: CASRPGVSGQPQHF
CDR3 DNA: TGTGCCAGCAGACCAGGGGTCTCTGGTCAGCCCCAGCATTTT

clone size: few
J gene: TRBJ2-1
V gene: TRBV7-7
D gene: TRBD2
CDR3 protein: CASSPLAGAYNEQFF
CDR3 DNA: TGTGCTAGCAGCCCCTTAGCGGGGGCCTACAATGAGCAGTTCTTC

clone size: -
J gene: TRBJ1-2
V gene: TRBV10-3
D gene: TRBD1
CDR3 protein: CAISEGDRPYGYTF
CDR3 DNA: TGTGCCATCAGTGAGGGGGACAGGCCCTATGGCTACACCTTC

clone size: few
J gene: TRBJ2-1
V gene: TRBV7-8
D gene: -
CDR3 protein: CASSPTRGGNEQFF
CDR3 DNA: TGTGCCAGCAGCCCCACGCGCGGCGGTAATGAGCAGTTCTTC

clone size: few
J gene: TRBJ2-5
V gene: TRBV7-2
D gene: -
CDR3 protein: CASSSDGHQETQYF
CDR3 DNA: TGTGCCAGCAGCTCGGACGGGCACCAAGAGACCCAGTACTTC

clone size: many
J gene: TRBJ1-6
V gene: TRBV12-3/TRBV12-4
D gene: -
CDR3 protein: CASSLVRADLHF
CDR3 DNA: TGTGCCAGCAGTTTAGTTCGGGCAGACCTCCACTTT

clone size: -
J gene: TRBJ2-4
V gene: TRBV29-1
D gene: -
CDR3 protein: CSVELGQGLSNEQYF
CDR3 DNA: TGCAGCGTTGAACTAGGGCAGGGCCTCTCCAATGAGCAGTACTTC

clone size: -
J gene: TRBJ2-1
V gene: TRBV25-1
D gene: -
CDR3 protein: CASSMRQVVRDEQFF
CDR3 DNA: TGTGCCAGCAGTATGAGACAGGTAGTTAGGGATGAGCAGTTCTTC

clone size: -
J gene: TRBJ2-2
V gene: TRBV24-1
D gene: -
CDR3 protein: CATSETNTGELFF
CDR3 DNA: TGTGCCACCAGTGAGACGAACACCGGGGAGCTGTTTTTT

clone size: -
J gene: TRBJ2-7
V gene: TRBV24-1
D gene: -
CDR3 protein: CATSDAGAYEQYF
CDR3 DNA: TGTGCCACCAGTGACGCCGGAGCCTACGAGCAGTACTTC

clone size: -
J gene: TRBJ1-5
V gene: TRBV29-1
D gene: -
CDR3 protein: CSVIHLRDLLQPQHF
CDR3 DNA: TGCAGCGTCATCCACCTCAGGGATTTGCTTCAGCCCCAGCATTTT

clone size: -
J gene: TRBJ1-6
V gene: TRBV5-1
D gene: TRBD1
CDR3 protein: CASGVSTGTNSPLHF
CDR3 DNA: TGCGCCAGCGGGGTCTCGACAGGGACTAATTCACCCCTCCACTTT

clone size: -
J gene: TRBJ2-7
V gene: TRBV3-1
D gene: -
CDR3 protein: CASSQAAHYEQYF
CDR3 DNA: TGTGCCAGCAGCCAAGCGGCCCACTACGAGCAGTACTTC

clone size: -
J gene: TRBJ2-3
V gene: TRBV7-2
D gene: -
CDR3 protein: CASSPLSNTDTQYF
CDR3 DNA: TGTGCCAGCAGTCCCCTTTCTAACACAGATACGCAGTATTTT

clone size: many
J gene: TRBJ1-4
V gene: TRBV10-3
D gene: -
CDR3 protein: CAISESDSFNEKLFF
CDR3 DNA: TGTGCCATCAGTGAGTCGGACAGCTTTAATGAAAAACTGTTTTTT

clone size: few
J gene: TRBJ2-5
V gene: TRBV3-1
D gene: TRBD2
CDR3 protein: CASSQKRGGVETQYF
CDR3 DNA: TGTGCCAGCAGCCAGAAGCGGGGGGGCGTGGAGACCCAGTACTTC

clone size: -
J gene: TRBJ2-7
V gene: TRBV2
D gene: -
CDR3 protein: CASSTARGNDEQYF
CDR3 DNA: TGTGCCAGCAGTACGGCCCGGGGGAACGACGAGCAGTACTTC

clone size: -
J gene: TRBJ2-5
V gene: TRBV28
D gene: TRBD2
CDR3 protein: CASSLGPGRGETQYF
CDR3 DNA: TGTGCCAGCAGTTTAGGACCTGGGAGGGGAGAGACCCAGTACTTC

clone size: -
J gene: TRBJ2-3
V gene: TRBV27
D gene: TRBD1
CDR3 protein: CASFQGVGMAPDTQYF
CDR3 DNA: TGTGCCAGCTTCCAGGGGGTCGGAATGGCTCCAGATACGCAGTATTTT

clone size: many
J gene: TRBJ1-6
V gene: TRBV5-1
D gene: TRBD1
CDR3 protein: CASSLRTGANSPLHF
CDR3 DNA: TGCGCCAGCAGCTTACGGACAGGGGCGAATTCACCCCTCCACTTT

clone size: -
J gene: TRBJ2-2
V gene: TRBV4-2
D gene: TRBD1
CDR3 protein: CASSQEPAGGDGAGELFF
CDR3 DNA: TGTGCCAGCAGCCAAGAGCCTGCAGGGGGTGATGGGGCCGGGGAGCTGTTTTTT

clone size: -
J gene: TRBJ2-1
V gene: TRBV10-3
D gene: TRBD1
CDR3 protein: CTGPRQGKYNEQFF
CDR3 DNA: TGTACCGGACCTCGACAGGGCAAATACAATGAGCAGTTCTTC

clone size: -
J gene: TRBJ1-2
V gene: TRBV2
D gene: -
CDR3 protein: CASVKAETSNYGYTF
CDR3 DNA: TGTGCCAGCGTTAAGGCAGAGACCTCCAACTATGGCTACACCTTC

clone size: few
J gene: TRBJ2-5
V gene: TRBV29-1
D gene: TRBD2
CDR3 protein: CSVPGGTKETQYF
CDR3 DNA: TGCAGCGTTCCGGGAGGGACAAAAGAGACCCAGTACTTC

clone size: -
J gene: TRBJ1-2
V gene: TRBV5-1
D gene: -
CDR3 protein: CASSLHGEQANYGYTF
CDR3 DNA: TGCGCCAGCAGCTTACATGGGGAACAGGCTAACTATGGCTACACCTTC

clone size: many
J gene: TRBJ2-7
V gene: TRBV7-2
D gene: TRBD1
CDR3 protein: CASSRDRSNYEQYF
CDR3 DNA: TGTGCCAGCAGCCGGGACAGGAGTAACTACGAGCAGTACTTC

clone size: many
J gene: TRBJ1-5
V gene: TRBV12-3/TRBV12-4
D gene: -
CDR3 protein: CASSKQERVQPQHF
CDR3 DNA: TGTGCCAGCAGTAAGCAGGAAAGGGTTCAGCCCCAGCATTTT

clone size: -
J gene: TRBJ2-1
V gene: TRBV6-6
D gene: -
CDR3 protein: CASSCGNQGTQFF
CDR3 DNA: TGTGCCAGCAGTTGTGGCAATCAGGGGACCCAGTTCTTC

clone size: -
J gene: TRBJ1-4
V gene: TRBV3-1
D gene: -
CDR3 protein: CASSQEPADEKLFF
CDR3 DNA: TGTGCCAGCAGCCAAGAGCCGGCGGATGAAAAACTGTTTTTT